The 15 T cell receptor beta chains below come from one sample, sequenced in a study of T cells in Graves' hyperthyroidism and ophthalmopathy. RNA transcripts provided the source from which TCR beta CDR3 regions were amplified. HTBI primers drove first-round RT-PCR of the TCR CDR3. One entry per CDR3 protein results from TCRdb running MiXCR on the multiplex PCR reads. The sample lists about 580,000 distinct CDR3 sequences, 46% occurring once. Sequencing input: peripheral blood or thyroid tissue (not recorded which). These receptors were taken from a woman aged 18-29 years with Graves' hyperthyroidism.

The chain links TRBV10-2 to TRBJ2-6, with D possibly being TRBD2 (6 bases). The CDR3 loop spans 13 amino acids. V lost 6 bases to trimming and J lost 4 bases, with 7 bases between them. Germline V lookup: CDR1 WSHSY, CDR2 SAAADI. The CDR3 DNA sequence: TGCGCCAGCAGACGGGAGGGGGCCAACGTCCTGACTTTC. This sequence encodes CASRREGANVLTF.

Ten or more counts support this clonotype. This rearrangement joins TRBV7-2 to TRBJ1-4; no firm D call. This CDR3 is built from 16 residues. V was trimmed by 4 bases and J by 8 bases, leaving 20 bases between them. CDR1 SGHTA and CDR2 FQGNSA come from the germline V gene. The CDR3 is CASSSRSGLRGEKLFF. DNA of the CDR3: TGTGCCAGCAGCTCACGGAGCGGATTACGTGGGGAAAAACTGTTTTTT. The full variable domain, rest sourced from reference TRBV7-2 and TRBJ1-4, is GAGVSQSPSNKVTEKGKDVELRCDPISGHTALYWYRQSLGQGLEFLIYFQGNSAPDKSGLPSDRFSAERTGGSVSTLTIQRTQQEDSAVYLCASSSRSGLRGEKLFFGSGTQLSVL.

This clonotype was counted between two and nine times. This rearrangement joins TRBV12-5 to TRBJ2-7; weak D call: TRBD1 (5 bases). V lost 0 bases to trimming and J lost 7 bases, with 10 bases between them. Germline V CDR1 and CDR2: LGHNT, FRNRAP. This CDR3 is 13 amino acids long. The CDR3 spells CASGLVPSGEQYF. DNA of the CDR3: TGTGCTAGTGGTTTGGTTCCATCAGGGGAGCAGTACTTC.

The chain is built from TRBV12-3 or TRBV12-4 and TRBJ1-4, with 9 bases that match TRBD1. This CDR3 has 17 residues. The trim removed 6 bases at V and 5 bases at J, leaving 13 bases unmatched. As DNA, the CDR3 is TGTGCCAGCAGCAATGGTGAGCGGGGACAGGGCAATGAAAAACTGTTTTTT. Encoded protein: CASSNGERGQGNEKLFF.

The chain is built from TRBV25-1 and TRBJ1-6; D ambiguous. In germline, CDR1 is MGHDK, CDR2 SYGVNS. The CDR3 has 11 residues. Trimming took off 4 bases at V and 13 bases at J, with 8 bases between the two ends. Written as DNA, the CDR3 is TGTGCCAGCAGTGTCAATCAGCCCCTCCACTTT. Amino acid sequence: CASSVNQPLHF.

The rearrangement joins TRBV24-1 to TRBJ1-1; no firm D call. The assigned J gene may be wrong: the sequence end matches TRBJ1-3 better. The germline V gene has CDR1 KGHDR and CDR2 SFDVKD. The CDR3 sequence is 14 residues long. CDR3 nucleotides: TGTGCCACCAGCATCGGAGGGTCTGGAAACACCATATATTTT. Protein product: CATSIGGSGNTIYF.

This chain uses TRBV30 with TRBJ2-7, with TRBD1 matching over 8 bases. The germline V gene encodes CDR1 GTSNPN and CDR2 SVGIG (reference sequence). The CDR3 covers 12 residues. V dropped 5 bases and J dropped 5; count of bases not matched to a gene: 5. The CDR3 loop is CAWDRGINEQYF. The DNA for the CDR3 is TGTGCCTGGGACAGGGGAATCAACGAGCAGTACTTC.

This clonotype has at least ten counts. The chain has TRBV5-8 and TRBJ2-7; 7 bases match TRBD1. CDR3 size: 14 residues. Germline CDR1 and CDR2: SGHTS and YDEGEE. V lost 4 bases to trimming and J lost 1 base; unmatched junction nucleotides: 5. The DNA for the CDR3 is TGTGCCAGCAGCCTCCGGGACAGATCCTACGAGCAGTACTTC. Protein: CASSLRDRSYEQYF.

CDR3 coding DNA: TGTGCCAGCTTCCAGGTGGGCTCTGGGGCCAACGTCCTGACTTTC. Its translation is CASFQVGSGANVLTF. V usage is TRBV2 and J usage is TRBJ2-6; no firm D call. The CDR3 totals 15 residues. Trimming removed 8 bases at V and 0 bases at J, with 11 bases between. In germline, CDR1 is SNHLY, CDR2 FYNNEI.

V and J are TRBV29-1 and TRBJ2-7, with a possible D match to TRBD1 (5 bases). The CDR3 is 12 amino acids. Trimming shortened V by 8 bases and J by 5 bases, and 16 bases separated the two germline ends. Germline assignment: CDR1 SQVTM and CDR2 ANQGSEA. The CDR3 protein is CSLRQGNDEQYF. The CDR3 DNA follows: TGCAGCTTAAGGCAGGGAAATGACGAGCAGTACTTC.

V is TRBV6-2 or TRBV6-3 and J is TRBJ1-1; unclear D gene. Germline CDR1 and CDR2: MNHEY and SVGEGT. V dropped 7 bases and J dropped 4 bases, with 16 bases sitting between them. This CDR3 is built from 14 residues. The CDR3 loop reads CASIQEPAGTEAFF. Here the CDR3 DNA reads TGTGCCAGCATCCAGGAGCCGGCGGGCACTGAAGCTTTCTTT.

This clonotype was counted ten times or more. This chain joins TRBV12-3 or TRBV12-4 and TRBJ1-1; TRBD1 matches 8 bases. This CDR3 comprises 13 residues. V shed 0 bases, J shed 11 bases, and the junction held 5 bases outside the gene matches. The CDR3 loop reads CASSLAGQGLAFF. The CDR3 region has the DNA TGTGCCAGCAGTTTAGCCGGACAGGGTTTGGCTTTCTTT.

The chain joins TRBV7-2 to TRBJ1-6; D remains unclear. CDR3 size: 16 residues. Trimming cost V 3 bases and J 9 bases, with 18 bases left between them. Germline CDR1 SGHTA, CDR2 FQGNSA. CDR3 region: CASSFRIGPSSSPLHF. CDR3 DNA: TGTGCCAGCAGCTTTCGGATAGGGCCGTCGAGTTCACCCCTCCACTTT.

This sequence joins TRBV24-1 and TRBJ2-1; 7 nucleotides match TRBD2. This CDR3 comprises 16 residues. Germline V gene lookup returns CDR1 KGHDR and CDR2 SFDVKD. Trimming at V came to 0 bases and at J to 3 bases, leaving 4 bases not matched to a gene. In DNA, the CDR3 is TGTGCCACCAGTGATTTGGGCGCGGGAGACTACAATGAGCAGTTCTTC. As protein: CATSDLGAGDYNEQFF.

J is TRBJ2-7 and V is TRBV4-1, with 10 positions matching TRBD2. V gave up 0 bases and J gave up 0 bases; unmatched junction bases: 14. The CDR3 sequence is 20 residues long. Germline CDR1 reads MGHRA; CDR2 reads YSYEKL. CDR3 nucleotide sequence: TGCGCCAGCAGCCAAGATATTTCTCCTAGCGGGAGTGTAGTCTCCTACGAGCAGTACTTC. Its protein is CASSQDISPSGSVVSYEQYF.